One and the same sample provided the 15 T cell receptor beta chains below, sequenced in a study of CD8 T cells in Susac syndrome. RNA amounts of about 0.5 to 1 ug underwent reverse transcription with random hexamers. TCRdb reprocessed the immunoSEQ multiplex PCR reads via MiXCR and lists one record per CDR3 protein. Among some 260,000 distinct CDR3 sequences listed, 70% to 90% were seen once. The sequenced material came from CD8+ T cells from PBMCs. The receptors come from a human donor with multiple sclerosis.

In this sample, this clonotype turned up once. The DNA for the CDR3 is TGTGCCACCAGCGGAGGGACAGGGGGCTACGAGCAGTACTTC. Translated: CATSGGTGGYEQYF. The chain recombines TRBV15 with TRBJ2-7; 11 bases fit TRBD1. V lost 5 bases to trimming and J lost 3 bases; unmatched junction nucleotides: 3. Looked up from germline, CDR1 is LNHNV and CDR2 is YYDKDF (reference sequence). The CDR3 spans 14 residues.

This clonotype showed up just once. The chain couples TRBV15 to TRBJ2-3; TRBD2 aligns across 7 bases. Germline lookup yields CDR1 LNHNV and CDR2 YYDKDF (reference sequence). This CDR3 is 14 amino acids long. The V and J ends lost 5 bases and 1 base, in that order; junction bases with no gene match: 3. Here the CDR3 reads CATSGGGGTDTQYF. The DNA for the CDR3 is TGTGCCACCAGCGGGGGAGGGGGCACAGATACGCAGTATTTT.

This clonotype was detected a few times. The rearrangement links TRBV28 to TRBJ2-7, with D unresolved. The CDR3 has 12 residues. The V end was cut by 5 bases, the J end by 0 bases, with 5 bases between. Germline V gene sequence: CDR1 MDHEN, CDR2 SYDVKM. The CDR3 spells CASSASSYEQYF. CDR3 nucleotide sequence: TGTGCCAGCAGTGCTAGCTCCTACGAGCAGTACTTC.

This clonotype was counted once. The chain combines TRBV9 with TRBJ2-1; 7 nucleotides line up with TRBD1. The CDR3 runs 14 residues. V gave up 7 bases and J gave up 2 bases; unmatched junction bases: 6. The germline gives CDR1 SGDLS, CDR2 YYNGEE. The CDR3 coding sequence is TGTGCCAGCGGACCCGGGACAGCCTACAATGAGCAGTTCTTC. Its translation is CASGPGTAYNEQFF.

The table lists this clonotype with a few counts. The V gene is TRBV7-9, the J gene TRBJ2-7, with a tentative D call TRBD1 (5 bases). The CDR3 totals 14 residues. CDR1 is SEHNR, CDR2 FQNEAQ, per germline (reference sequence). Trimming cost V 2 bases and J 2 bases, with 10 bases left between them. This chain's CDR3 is CASSLPTGTYEQYF. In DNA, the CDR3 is TGTGCCAGCAGCTTACCAACAGGAACCTACGAGCAGTACTTC. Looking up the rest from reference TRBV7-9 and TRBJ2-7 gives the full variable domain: DTGVSQNPRHKITKRGQNVTFRCDPISEHNRLYWYRQTLGQGPEFLTYFQNEAQLEKSRLLSDRFSAERPKGSFSTLEIQRTEQGDSAMYLCASSLPTGTYEQYFGPGTRLTVT.

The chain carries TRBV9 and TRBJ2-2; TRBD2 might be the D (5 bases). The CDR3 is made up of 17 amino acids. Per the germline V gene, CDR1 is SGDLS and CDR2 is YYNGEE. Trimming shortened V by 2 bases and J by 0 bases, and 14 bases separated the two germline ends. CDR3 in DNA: TGTGCCAGCAGCGTCCCCAAGTCGCGGGCGAACACCGGGGAGCTGTTTTTT. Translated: CASSVPKSRANTGELFF.

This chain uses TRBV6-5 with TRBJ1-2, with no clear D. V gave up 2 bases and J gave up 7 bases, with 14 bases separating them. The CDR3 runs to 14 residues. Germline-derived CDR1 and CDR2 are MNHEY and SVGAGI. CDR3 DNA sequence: TGTGCCAGCAGTTACAGGGAAGCTGGTCCTGGCTACACCTTC. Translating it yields CASSYREAGPGYTF.

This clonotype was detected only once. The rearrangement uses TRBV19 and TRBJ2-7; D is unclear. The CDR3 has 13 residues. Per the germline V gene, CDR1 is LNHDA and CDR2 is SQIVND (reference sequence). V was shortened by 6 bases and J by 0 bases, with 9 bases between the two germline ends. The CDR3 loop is CASSRKSSYEQYF. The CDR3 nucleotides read TGTGCCAGTAGCCGGAAGAGCTCCTACGAGCAGTACTTC.

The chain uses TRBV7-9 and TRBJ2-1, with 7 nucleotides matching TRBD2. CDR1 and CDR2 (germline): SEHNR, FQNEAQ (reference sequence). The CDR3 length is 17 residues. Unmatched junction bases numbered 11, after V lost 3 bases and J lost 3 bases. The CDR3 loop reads CASSFIGGSLGYNEQFF. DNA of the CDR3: TGTGCCAGCAGCTTTATCGGGGGGTCCTTGGGCTACAATGAGCAGTTCTTC.

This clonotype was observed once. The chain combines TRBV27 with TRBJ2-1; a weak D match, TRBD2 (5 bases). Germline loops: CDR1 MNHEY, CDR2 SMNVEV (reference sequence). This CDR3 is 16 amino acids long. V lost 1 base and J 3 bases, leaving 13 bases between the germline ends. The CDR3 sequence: CASSLLKRDRYNEQFF. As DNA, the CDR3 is TGTGCCAGCAGTTTATTAAAACGGGATCGCTACAATGAGCAGTTCTTC.

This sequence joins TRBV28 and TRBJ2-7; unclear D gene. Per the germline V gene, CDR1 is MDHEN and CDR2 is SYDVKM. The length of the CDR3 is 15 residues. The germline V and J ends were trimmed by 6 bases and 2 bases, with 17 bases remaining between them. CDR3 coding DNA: TGTGCCAGCAGCCCCGAAAAACTCGCGCCCTACGAGCAGTACTTC. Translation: CASSPEKLAPYEQYF.

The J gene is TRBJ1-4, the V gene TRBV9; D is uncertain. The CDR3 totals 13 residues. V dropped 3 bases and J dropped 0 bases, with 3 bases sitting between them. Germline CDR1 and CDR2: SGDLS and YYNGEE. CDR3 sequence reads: CASSGATNEKLFF. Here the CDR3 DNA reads TGTGCCAGCAGCGGAGCAACTAATGAAAAACTGTTTTTT.

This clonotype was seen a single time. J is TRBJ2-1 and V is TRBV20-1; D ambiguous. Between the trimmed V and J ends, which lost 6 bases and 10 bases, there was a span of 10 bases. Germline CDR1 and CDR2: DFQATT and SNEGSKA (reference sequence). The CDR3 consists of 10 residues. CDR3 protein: CSATTWEQFF. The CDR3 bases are TGCAGTGCGACGACTTGGGAGCAGTTCTTC.

The CDR3 reads CASSSRRTGQETQYF. CDR3 DNA: TGTGCCAGCAGTAGCCGCCGGACAGGCCAAGAGACCCAGTACTTC. The chain has TRBV27 and TRBJ2-5; TRBD1 matches 7 bases. The CDR3 consists of 15 residues. The junction had 7 bases not matched to a gene; V was cut back by 5 bases and J by 1 base. Germline-derived CDR1 and CDR2 are MNHEY and SMNVEV (reference sequence).

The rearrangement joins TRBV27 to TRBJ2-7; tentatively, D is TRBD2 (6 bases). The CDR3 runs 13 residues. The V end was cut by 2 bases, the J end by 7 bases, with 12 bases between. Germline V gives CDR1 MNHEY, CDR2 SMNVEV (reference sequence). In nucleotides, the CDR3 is TGTGCCAGCAGTTTAGGGGGGTTCGGGGAGCAGTACTTC. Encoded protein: CASSLGGFGEQYF.